The 31 T cell receptor beta chains in this list originate from one sample, sequenced in a study of T cell changes during pregnancy in multiple sclerosis. Measured with immunoSEQ multiplex PCR; TCRdb has only the in-frame clones, and not every one. The sample lists under 65,000 clones, about 93% occurring once. The input for sequencing was CD8+ T cells from peripheral blood mononuclear cells, taken in the third trimester of pregnancy. These receptors were taken from a female donor with multiple sclerosis, enrolled in a pregnancy study.

This clone appeared once. Other DNA sequences in this specimen translate into the identical CDR3. V and J are TRBV9 and TRBJ2-1; D is possibly TRBD2 (6 bases). CDR1 is SGDLS, CDR2 YYNGEE, per germline. V dropped 0 bases and J dropped 2 bases, with 9 bases sitting between them. The CDR3 covers 15 residues. DNA of the CDR3: TGTGCCAGCAGCGTAGCGGGCGGGACCTACAATGAGCAGTTCTTC. The encoded protein is CASSVAGGTYNEQFF.

The rearrangement joins TRBV4-2 to TRBJ1-3, with D perhaps TRBD1 (5 bases). V was pared by 0 bases and J by 4 bases, with 19 bases between. From germline, CDR1 is LGHNA and CDR2 YNFKEQ. CDR3 length: 18 amino acids. CDR3 residues: CASSQDRAGRQGGNTIYF. In DNA, the CDR3 is TGTGCCAGCAGCCAAGATCGGGCGGGAAGGCAGGGAGGAAACACCATATATTTT.

The J gene is TRBJ2-3, the V gene TRBV28, with D possibly being TRBD2 (6 bases). V lost 4 bases and J 3 bases, leaving 26 bases between the germline ends. This CDR3 is 19 amino acids long. Germline values: CDR1 MDHEN, CDR2 SYDVKM. DNA of the CDR3: TGTGCCAGCAGTTCTCGAGGCCGCTCGGGAGCGTCGATTACAGATACGCAGTATTTT. Protein sequence: CASSSRGRSGASITDTQYF. Full variable domain (remainder filled in from reference TRBV28 and TRBJ2-3): DVKVTQSSRYLVKRTGEKVFLECVQDMDHENMFWYRQDPGLGLRLIYFSYDVKMKEKGDIPEGYSVSREKKERFSLILESASTNQTSMYLCASSSRGRSGASITDTQYFGPGTRLTVL.

The chain employs TRBV7-9 and TRBJ1-2; D unresolved. Germline CDR1 and CDR2: SEHNR and FQNEAQ (reference sequence). Deletions cut 5 bases from V and 4 bases from J, with 26 bases between. CDR3 length: 18 residues. The CDR3 loop is CASSRERPFTPTRYGYTF. The DNA for the CDR3 is TGTGCCAGCAGCCGGGAGAGACCCTTCACCCCTACCCGCTATGGCTACACCTTC.

In this sample, this clone turned up a few times. The chain has TRBV7-8 and TRBJ2-7; tentative D call: TRBD2 (5 bases). The germline V and J ends were trimmed by 2 bases and 1 base, with 9 bases remaining between them. CDR1 and CDR2 from the germline V gene are SGHVS and FQNEAQ. This CDR3 is 14 amino acids long. The CDR3 DNA sequence: TGTGCCAGCAGCTTATTAGGAGGTTCCTACGAGCAGTACTTC. Residues: CASSLLGGSYEQYF.

The gene calls are TRBV27 and TRBJ2-7, with a tentative D call TRBD1 (5 bases). This CDR3 is built from 14 residues. Germline CDR1 and CDR2: MNHEY and SMNVEV (reference sequence). With 5 bases removed from V and 2 bases from J, the gap between germline ends came to 13 bases. The CDR3 DNA reads as TGTGCCAGCAGTCCCGGTGCAGGGACCTACGAGCAGTACTTC. This sequence encodes CASSPGAGTYEQYF.

V gene TRBV9 combines with J gene TRBJ2-5; D is perhaps TRBD2 (6 bases). Germline V gene sequence: CDR1 SGDLS, CDR2 YYNGEE. The V end was cut by 0 bases, the J end by 4 bases, with 13 bases between. The CDR3 runs 15 residues. The DNA of the CDR3 is TGTGCCAGCAGCGTAGCGGGACTCAGGAGAGAGACCCAGTACTTC. Translated, it gives CASSVAGLRRETQYF.

The chain combines TRBV7-9 with TRBJ2-3; no clear D. The ends were cut back, 3 bases at V and 5 bases at J, with 15 bases in the middle. The CDR3 consists of 15 residues. CDR1 is SEHNR, CDR2 FQNEAQ, per germline (reference sequence). The CDR3 loop reads CASSLSERVLDTQYF. CDR3 DNA: TGTGCCAGCAGCTTGAGCGAAAGAGTTTTAGATACGCAGTATTTT.

This chain links TRBV13 with TRBJ2-7; 11 bases align to TRBD2. After removal of 4 bases from V and 7 bases from J, the junction contained 9 bases not matched to a gene. Per germline, CDR1 PRHDT and CDR2 FYEKMQ (reference sequence). The CDR3 is 15 amino acids. Here the CDR3 reads CASSYIAGGPREQYF. The DNA for the CDR3 is TGTGCCAGCAGCTACATAGCGGGAGGGCCTAGGGAGCAGTACTTC.

The J gene is TRBJ2-2, the V gene TRBV12-2; the table gives TRBD2 as D, unverified against the DNA. TRBV12-2 is marked as a pseudogene. This CDR3 comprises 17 residues. CDR3 DNA sequence: TGTGCAAGTCGCTTAGGAGGCTTCCTACGATCGCCCGGGGAGCTGTTTTTT. Translation: CASRLGGFLRSPGELFF.

V usage is TRBV5-6 and J usage is TRBJ1-4; TRBD1 matches 8 bases. Germline CDR1 and CDR2: SGHDT and YYEEEE. This CDR3 has 15 amino acids. V shed 0 bases, J shed 8 bases, and the junction held 6 bases outside the gene matches. CDR3 sequence: CASSLVGQGPEKLFF. DNA for the CDR3: TGTGCCAGCAGCTTGGTTGGACAGGGCCCGGAAAAACTGTTTTTT.

The chain uses TRBV27 and TRBJ2-1; 12 bases line up with TRBD2. The CDR3 extends over 18 amino acids. Looked up from germline, CDR1 is MNHEY and CDR2 is SMNVEV (reference sequence). V was pared by 2 bases and J by 7 bases, with 12 bases of the junction left unmatched. The CDR3 DNA reads as TGTGCCAGCAGTTTAACCCTCCCGGGGCTAGCGGGGGGGAATGAGCAGTTCTTC. This sequence encodes CASSLTLPGLAGGNEQFF.

The rearrangement links TRBV13 to TRBJ2-6; TRBD1 might be the D (8 bases). The V end lost 2 bases, the J end lost 0 bases, and 20 bases lay between the germline ends. The CDR3 length is 20 residues. The germline V gene has CDR1 PRHDT and CDR2 FYEKMQ (reference sequence). This CDR3 is CASSLTRGGTGLSGANVLTF. In nucleotides, the CDR3 is TGTGCCAGCAGCTTAACGCGGGGAGGGACAGGCCTCTCTGGGGCCAACGTCCTGACTTTC.

This clone was seen once. CDR3: CASSLLGGASNQPQHF. The CDR3 nucleotides are TGTGCCAGCTCACTCCTAGGGGGGGCTAGCAATCAGCCCCAGCATTTT. This sequence joins TRBV18 and TRBJ1-5, with D maybe TRBD1 (6 bases). The V gene lost 4 bases and the J gene lost 0 bases, with 13 bases spanning the gap. The CDR3 extends over 16 amino acids. Germline values: CDR1 KGHSH, CDR2 LQKENI.

This clone has a single count. The J gene is TRBJ2-7, the V gene TRBV10-1, with TRBD2 matching over 9 bases. V dropped 6 bases and J dropped 3; count of bases not matched to a gene: 9. The CDR3 contains 15 residues. Germline V gives CDR1 WNHNN, CDR2 SYGVQD (reference sequence). The CDR3 spells CASRVPAGGGYEQYF. CDR3 DNA sequence: TGCGCCAGCAGGGTTCCCGCGGGAGGGGGCTACGAGCAGTACTTC.

The chain couples TRBV1 to TRBJ2-3; the table's D call, TRBD1, has no DNA check behind it. TRBV1 is a pseudogene. This CDR3 has 17 amino acids. CDR3 bases: TGCACCAGCAGCTTAGTTACGGACAGGGAATACACAGATACGCAGTATTTT. Protein product: CTSSLVTDREYTDTQYF.

V gene TRBV5-6 combines with J gene TRBJ1-1, with a tentative D call TRBD1 (5 bases). Between the trimmed V and J ends, which lost 4 bases and 6 bases, there was a span of 19 bases. CDR3 size: 15 residues. Germline CDR1 and CDR2: SGHDT and YYEEEE. The CDR3 bases are TGTGCCAGCAGCCTAGGCCAGGGCCCCTGGGCTGAAGCTTTCTTT. Residues: CASSLGQGPWAEAFF.

The rearrangement joins TRBV4-1 to TRBJ2-1; perhaps TRBD2 as D (7 bases). Germline values: CDR1 MGHRA, CDR2 YSYEKL. Trimming took off 4 bases at V and 8 bases at J, with 18 bases between the two ends. The CDR3 is 15 residues long. For the CDR3, the DNA is TGCGCCAGCAGCCCTGTGGGGGGGCTGCCCGATGAGCAGTTCTTC. This sequence encodes CASSPVGGLPDEQFF.

The chain recombines TRBV4-3 with TRBJ1-1; a possible D gene is TRBD1 (6 bases). The CDR3 covers 15 residues. Germline lookup yields CDR1 LGHNA and CDR2 YSLEER. Deletions cut 0 bases from V and 10 bases from J, with 18 bases between. The CDR3 spells CASSQETGGQGVAFF. DNA of the CDR3: TGCGCCAGCAGCCAAGAGACGGGGGGGCAAGGGGTAGCTTTCTTT.

The rearrangement links TRBV29-1 to TRBJ2-7; TRBD1 agrees at 7 bases. Losses at the gene ends were 4 bases for V and 0 bases for J; bases not matched to a gene: 6. The germline V gene encodes CDR1 SQVTM and CDR2 ANQGSEA. The CDR3 loop spans 14 amino acids. The CDR3 nucleotides read TGCAGCGTTGTAGACAGGGCCTCCTCCTACGAGCAGTACTTC. The encoded protein is CSVVDRASSYEQYF.

The J gene is TRBJ2-7, the V gene TRBV14, with 10 nucleotides matching TRBD1. Germline lookup yields CDR1 SGHDN and CDR2 FVKESK. This CDR3 is built from 14 residues. V shed 2 bases, J shed 5 bases, and the junction held 3 bases outside the gene matches. This chain's CDR3 is CASSQLGTGDEQYF. The CDR3 nucleotides are TGTGCCAGCAGCCAATTGGGGACAGGGGACGAGCAGTACTTC.

The V gene is TRBV19, the J gene TRBJ1-1, with TRBD1 matching over 8 bases. J gave up 0 bases and V 6 bases, and 15 bases lay outside the gene matches. Germline lookup yields CDR1 LNHDA and CDR2 SQIVND (reference sequence). The CDR3 loop spans 18 amino acids. The DNA for the CDR3 is TGTGCCAGTAGCATACAGGGGGGATTGGGACCTTTGAACACTGAAGCTTTCTTT. Amino acid sequence: CASSIQGGLGPLNTEAFF. Full variable domain (remainder filled in from reference TRBV19 and TRBJ1-1): DGGITQSPKYLFRKEGQNVTLSCEQNLNHDAMYWYRQDPGQGLRLIYYSQIVNDFQKGDIAEGYSVSREKKESFPLTVTSAQKNPTAFYLCASSIQGGLGPLNTEAFFGQGTRLTVV.

The gene calls are TRBV28 and TRBJ2-1; 7 bases fit TRBD1. Unmatched junction bases numbered 6, after V lost 5 bases and J lost 8 bases. This CDR3 region has 13 residues. The germline CDR1 and CDR2 sequences are MDHEN and SYDVKM. CDR3 sequence (DNA): TGTGCCAGCAGTCGCGGACAGGTGGATGAGCAGTTCTTC. It translates to CASSRGQVDEQFF.

The J gene is TRBJ2-5, the V gene TRBV28; unclear D gene. The CDR3 is 15 residues long. The V gene lost 2 bases and the J gene lost 0 bases, with 10 bases spanning the gap. In germline, CDR1 is MDHEN, CDR2 SYDVKM. The chain's CDR3 is CASSLIARDQETQYF. CDR3 bases: TGTGCCAGCAGTTTAATTGCAAGAGACCAAGAGACCCAGTACTTC.

This clone occurred once. The rearrangement joins TRBV5-6 to TRBJ2-1, with a weak D call TRBD2 (5 bases). This CDR3 comprises 13 residues. Germline V lookup: CDR1 SGHDT, CDR2 YYEEEE. V gave up 4 bases and J gave up 3 bases, with 8 bases separating them. CDR3: CASSGLNYNEQFF. The CDR3 DNA is TGTGCCAGCAGCGGACTCAACTACAATGAGCAGTTCTTC.

The J gene is TRBJ2-3, the V gene TRBV2, with D tentatively TRBD2 (7 bases). CDR1 and CDR2 from the germline V gene are SNHLY and FYNNEI. V lost 3 bases, J lost 3 bases, and 16 bases lay in between. The CDR3 runs to 16 residues. CDR3 nucleotide sequence: TGTGCCAGCAGTGATGGGGGCGGGAGAGAAACAGATACGCAGTATTTT. It yields the protein CASSDGGGRETDTQYF.

V and J are TRBV9 and TRBJ1-5, with D possibly being TRBD1 (5 bases). The CDR3 is made up of 14 amino acids. Germline loops: CDR1 SGDLS, CDR2 YYNGEE. V was pared by 4 bases and J by 5 bases, with 13 bases between. CDR3 loop: CASSPHPGDQPQHF. CDR3 DNA: TGTGCCAGCAGCCCACACCCGGGGGATCAGCCCCAGCATTTT.

The chain carries TRBV7-2 and TRBJ2-7; a possible D gene is TRBD1 (5 bases). The CDR3 length is 14 residues. Trimming pared 2 bases from V and 2 bases from J, leaving 10 bases between. CDR1 is SGHTA, CDR2 FQGNSA, per germline. CDR3 sequence reads: CASSLWGPTYEQYF. The CDR3 DNA follows: TGTGCCAGCAGCTTATGGGGCCCCACCTACGAGCAGTACTTC.

The gene calls are TRBV6-1 and TRBJ2-7, with 7 nucleotides matching TRBD2. Germline V lookup: CDR1 MNHNS, CDR2 SASEGT. The V segment lost 0 bases and the J segment 2 bases; nucleotides outside the gene matches: 7. The CDR3 has 16 residues. The DNA for the CDR3 is TGTGCCAGCAGTGAAGCGTGGCTAGCGGCCCCCTACGAGCAGTACTTC. Encoded protein: CASSEAWLAAPYEQYF.

This clone was seen only once. Other DNA sequences from this sample encode an identical CDR3 as well. The CDR3 DNA reads TGTGCCAGCAGCGTAGGTGGCGGATCCTACAATGAGCAGTTCTTC. Its protein is CASSVGGGSYNEQFF. The rearrangement links TRBV9 to TRBJ2-1; D is unclear. This CDR3 spans 15 amino acids. Trimming pared 0 bases from V and 1 base from J, leaving 8 bases between. CDR1 is SGDLS and CDR2 is YYNGEE in the germline V gene.

The genes are TRBV2 and TRBJ2-2; maybe TRBD1 (5 bases). Germline CDR1 and CDR2: SNHLY and FYNNEI. V lost 4 bases and J 0 bases, leaving 6 bases between the germline ends. This CDR3 is 14 amino acids long. The DNA for the CDR3 is TGTGCCAGCAGTGGACAGCCGAACACCGGGGAGCTGTTTTTT. This codes for CASSGQPNTGELFF.